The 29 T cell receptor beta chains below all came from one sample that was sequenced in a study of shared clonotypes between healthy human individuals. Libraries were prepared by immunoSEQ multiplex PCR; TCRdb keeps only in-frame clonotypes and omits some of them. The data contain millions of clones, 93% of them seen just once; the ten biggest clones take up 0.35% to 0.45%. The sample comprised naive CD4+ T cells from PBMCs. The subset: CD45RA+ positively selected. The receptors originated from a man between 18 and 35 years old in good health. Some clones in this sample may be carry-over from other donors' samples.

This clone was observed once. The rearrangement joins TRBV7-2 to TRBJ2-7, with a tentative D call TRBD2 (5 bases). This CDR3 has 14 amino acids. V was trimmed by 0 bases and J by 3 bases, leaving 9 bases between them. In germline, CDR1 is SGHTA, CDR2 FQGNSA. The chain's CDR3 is CASSLATEVYEQYF. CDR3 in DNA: TGTGCCAGCAGCTTAGCGACGGAGGTCTACGAGCAGTACTTC.

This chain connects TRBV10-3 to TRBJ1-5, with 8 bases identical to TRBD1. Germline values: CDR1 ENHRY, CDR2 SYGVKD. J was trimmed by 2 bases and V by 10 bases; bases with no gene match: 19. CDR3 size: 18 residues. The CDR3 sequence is CATIPGTTGEAGNQPQHF. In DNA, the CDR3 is TGTGCCACGATCCCGGGAACGACAGGGGAGGCGGGCAATCAGCCCCAGCATTTT.

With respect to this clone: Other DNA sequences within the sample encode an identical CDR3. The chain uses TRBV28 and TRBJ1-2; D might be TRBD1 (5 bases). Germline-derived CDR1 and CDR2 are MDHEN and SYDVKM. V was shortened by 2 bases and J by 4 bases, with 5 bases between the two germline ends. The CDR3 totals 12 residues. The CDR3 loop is CASSLRGYGYTF. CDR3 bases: TGTGCCAGCAGTTTAAGGGGCTATGGCTACACCTTC.

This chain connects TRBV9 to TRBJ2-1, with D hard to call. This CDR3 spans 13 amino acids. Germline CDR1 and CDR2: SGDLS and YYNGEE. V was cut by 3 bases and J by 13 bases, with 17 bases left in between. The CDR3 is CASSGPDGMGQFF. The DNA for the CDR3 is TGTGCCAGCAGCGGCCCCGATGGGATGGGACAGTTCTTC.

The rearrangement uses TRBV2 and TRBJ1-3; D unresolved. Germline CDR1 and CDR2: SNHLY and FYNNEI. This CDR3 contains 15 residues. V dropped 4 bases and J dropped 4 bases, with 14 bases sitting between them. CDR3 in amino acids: CASSVGINSGNTIYF. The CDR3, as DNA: TGTGCCAGCAGTGTTGGAATTAATAGCGGAAACACCATATATTTT.

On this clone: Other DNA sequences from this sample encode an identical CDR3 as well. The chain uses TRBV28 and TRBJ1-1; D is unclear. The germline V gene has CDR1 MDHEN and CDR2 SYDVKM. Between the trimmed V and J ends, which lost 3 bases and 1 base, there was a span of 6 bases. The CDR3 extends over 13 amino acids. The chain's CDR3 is CASSLSRNTEAFF. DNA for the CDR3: TGTGCCAGCAGTTTGTCCAGGAACACTGAAGCTTTCTTT.

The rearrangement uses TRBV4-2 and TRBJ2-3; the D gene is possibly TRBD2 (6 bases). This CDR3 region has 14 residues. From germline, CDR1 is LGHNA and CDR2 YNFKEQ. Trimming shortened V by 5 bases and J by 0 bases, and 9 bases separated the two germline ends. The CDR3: CASSSGTSTDTQYF. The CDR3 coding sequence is TGTGCCAGCAGCTCCGGGACTAGCACAGATACGCAGTATTTT.

CDR3 amino acids: CASSRLGTGELFF. CDR3 DNA: TGCGCCAGCAGTAGGCTGGGCACCGGGGAGCTGTTTTTT. The chain recombines TRBV10-1 with TRBJ2-2, with no clear D. Germline CDR1 WNHNN, CDR2 SYGVQD (reference sequence). CDR3 length equals 13 residues. Deletions cut 5 bases from V and 4 bases from J, with 8 bases between.

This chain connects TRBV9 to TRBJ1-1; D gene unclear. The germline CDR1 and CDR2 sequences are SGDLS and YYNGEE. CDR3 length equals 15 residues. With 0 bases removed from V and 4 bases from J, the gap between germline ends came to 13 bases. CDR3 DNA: TGTGCCAGCAGCGTAGATGACGGAAGGCTCACTGAAGCTTTCTTT. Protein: CASSVDDGRLTEAFF.

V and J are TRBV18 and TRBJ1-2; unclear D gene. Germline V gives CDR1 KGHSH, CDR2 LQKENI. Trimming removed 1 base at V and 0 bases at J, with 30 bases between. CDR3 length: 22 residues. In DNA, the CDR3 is TGTGCCAGCTCACCACAAAGCAAACGGTCCAATAGGGATCAATCTACTAACTATGGCTACACCTTC. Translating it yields CASSPQSKRSNRDQSTNYGYTF.

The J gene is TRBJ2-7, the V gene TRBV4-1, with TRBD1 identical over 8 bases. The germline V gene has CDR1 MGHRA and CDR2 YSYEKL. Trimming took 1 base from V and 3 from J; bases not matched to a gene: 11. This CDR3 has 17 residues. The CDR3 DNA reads TGCGCCAGCAGCCAAGGAACCGTGGGACAGGTTATCTACGAGCAGTACTTC. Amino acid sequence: CASSQGTVGQVIYEQYF.

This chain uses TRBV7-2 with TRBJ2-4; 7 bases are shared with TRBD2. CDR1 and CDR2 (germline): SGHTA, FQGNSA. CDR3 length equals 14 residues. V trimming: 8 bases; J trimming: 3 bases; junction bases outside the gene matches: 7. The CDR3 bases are TGTGCCAGCTCCCCGGGAGGCAACAAAAACATTCAGTACTTC. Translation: CASSPGGNKNIQYF.

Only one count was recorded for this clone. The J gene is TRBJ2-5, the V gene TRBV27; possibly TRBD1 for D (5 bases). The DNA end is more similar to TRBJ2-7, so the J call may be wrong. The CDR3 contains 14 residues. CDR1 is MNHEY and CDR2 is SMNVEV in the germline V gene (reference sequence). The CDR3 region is CASSTDSGNYEQYF. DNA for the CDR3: TGTGCCAGCAGTACCGACAGTGGGAACTACGAGCAGTACTTC.

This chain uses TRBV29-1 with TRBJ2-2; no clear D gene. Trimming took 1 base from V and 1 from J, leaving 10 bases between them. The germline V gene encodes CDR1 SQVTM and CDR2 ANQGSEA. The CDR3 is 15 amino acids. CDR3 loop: CSVEGDWRNTGELFF. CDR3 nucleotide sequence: TGCAGCGTTGAAGGAGATTGGCGGAACACCGGGGAGCTGTTTTTT.

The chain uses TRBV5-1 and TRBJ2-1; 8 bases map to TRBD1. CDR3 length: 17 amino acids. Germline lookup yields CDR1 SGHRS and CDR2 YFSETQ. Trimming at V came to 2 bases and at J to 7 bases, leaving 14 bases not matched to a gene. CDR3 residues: CASSFNSGTGGKNEQFF. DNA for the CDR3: TGCGCCAGCAGCTTTAACTCCGGGACAGGTGGGAAAAATGAGCAGTTCTTC.

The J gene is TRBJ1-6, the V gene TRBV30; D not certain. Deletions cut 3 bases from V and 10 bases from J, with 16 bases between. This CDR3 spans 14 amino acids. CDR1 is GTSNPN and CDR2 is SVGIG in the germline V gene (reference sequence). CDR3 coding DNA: TGTGCCTGGAGATTGGGCGGGATTGGGTCACCCCTCCACTTT. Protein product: CAWRLGGIGSPLHF. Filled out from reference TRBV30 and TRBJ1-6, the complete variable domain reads SQTIHQWPATLVQPVGSPLSLECTVEGTSNPNLYWYRQAAGRGLQLLFYSVGIGQISSEVPQNLSASRPQDRQFILSSKKLLLSDSGFYLCAWRLGGIGSPLHFGNGTRLTVT.

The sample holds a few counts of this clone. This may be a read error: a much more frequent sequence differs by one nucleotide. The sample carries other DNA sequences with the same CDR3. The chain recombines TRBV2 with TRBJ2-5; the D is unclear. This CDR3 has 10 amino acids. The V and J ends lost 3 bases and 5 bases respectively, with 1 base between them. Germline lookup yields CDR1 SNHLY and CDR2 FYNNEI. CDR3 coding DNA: TGTGCCAGCAGTGATGAGACCCAGTACTTC. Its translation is CASSDETQYF.

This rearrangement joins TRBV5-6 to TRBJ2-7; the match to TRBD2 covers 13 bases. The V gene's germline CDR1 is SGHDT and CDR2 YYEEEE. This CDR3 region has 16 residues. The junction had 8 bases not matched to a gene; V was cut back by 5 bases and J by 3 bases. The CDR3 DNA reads TGTGCCAGCAGTCGGACTAGCGGGAGAGAACGCTACGAGCAGTACTTC. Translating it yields CASSRTSGRERYEQYF.

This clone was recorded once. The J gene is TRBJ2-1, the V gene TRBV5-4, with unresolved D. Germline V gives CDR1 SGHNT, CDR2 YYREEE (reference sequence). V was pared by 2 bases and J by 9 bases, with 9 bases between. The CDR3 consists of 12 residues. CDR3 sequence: CASSFFLGEQFF. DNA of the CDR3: TGTGCCAGCAGCTTTTTCTTAGGTGAGCAGTTCTTC.

In nucleotides, the CDR3 is TGTGCCAGCAGTTTATTAGCAGGGATGGCTTTCTTT. It encodes CASSLLAGMAFF. This chain connects TRBV28 to TRBJ1-1, with D possibly TRBD1 on 5 matching bases. The CDR3 consists of 12 residues. Germline V lookup: CDR1 MDHEN, CDR2 SYDVKM. The germline V and J ends were trimmed by 1 base and 11 bases, with 11 bases remaining between them.

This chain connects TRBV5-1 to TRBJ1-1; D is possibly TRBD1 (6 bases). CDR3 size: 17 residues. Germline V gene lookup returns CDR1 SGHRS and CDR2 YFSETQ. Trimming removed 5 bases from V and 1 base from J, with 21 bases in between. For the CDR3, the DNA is TGCGCCAGCAGGGCTCCCAGACAGGAGGGCGGGAACACTGAAGCTTTCTTT. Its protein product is CASRAPRQEGGNTEAFF.

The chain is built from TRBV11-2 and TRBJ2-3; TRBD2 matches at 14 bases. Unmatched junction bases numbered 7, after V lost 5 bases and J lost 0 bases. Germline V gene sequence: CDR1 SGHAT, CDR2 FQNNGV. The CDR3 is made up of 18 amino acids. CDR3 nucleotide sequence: TGTGCCAGCAGCCGGACTAGCGGGAGGCGCACTAGCACAGATACGCAGTATTTT. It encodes CASSRTSGRRTSTDTQYF.

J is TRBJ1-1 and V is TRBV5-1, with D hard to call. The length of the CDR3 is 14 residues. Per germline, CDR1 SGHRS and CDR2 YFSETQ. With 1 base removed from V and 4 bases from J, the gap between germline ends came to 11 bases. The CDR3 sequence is CASSLLPAGTEAFF. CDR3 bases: TGCGCCAGCAGCTTGCTCCCTGCAGGCACTGAAGCTTTCTTT.

The CDR3 nucleotides read TGTGCCAGCAGTGGGGGCATGGCCTACAATGAGCAGTTCTTC. It codes for CASSGGMAYNEQFF. The genes are TRBV6-5 and TRBJ2-1; maybe TRBD1 (6 bases). V dropped 5 bases and J dropped 2 bases, with 10 bases sitting between them. Looked up from germline, CDR1 is MNHEY and CDR2 is SVGAGI. The CDR3 runs 14 residues.

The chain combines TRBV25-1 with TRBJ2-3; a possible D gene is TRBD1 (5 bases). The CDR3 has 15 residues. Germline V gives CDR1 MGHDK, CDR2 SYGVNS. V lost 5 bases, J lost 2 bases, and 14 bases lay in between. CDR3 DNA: TGTGCCAGCAGTCAATTAGGGGCCTCCACAGATACGCAGTATTTT. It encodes CASSQLGASTDTQYF. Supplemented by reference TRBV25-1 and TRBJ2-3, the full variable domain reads EADIYQTPRYLVIGTGKKITLECSQTMGHDKMYWYQQDPGMELHLIHYSYGVNSTEKGDLSSESTVSRIRTEHFPLTLESARPSHTSQYLCASSQLGASTDTQYFGPGTRLTVL.

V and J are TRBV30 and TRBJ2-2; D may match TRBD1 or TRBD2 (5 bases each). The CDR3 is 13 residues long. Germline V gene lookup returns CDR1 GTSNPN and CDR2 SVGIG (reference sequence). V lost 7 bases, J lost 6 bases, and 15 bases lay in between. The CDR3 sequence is CASGTLGPGELFF. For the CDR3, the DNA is TGTGCCTCAGGGACCTTGGGGCCCGGGGAGCTGTTTTTT.

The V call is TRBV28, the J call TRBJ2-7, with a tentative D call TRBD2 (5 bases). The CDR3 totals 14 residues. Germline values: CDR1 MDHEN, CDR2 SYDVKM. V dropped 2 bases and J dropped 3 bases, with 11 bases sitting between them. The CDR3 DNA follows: TGTGCCAGCAGTTTACCCCGAGGGTACTACGAGCAGTACTTC. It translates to CASSLPRGYYEQYF.

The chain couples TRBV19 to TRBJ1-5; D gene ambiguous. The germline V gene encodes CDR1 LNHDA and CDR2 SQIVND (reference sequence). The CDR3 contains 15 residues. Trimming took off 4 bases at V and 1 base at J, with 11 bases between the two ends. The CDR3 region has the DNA TGTGCCAGTAGTACCGTACGTTGGAGCAATCAGCCCCAGCATTTT. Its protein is CASSTVRWSNQPQHF.

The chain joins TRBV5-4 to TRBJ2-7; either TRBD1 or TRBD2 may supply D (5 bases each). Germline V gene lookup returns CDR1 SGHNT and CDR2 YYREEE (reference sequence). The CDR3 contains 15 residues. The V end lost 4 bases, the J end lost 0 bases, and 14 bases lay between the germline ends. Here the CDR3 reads CASSRAGTPSYEQYF. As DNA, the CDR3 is TGTGCCAGCAGCCGAGCCGGGACGCCCTCCTACGAGCAGTACTTC.